The 14 T cell receptor beta chains below were found in one sample sequenced in a study of OX40 agonist ivuxolimab in advanced cancers. Assay: immunoSEQ multiplex PCR; the TCRdb copy retains only in-frame clones and omits some. The profile shows 98,000 or so clones, approximately 80% of them singletons. The sample here was CD4+ or CD8+ T cells sorted from blood, taken in a trial of the OX40 agonist ivuxolimab. The receptors here all came from an adult with an advanced solid tumor such as melanoma, head and neck, liver or kidney cancer.

As to this clone: Other DNA sequences from this sample encode an identical CDR3 as well. The chain carries TRBV5-1 and TRBJ1-3; unclear D gene. The CDR3 sequence is 15 residues long. The germline V gene has CDR1 SGHRS and CDR2 YFSETQ. The germline V and J ends were trimmed by 0 bases and 4 bases, with 11 bases remaining between them. CDR3 bases: TGCGCCAGCAGCTTGGCAGTAGGGTCCGGAAACACCATATATTTT. As protein: CASSLAVGSGNTIYF.

This sequence joins TRBV6-5 and TRBJ1-2; D may be TRBD1 (5 bases). CDR1 is MNHEY and CDR2 is SVGAGI in the germline V gene. The CDR3 consists of 15 residues. Trimming removed 5 bases at V and 4 bases at J, with 17 bases between. The CDR3 protein is CASSPPPPGAYGYTF. The CDR3 DNA reads as TGTGCCAGCAGTCCCCCGCCCCCCGGGGCCTATGGCTACACCTTC.

The V call is TRBV10-2, the J call TRBJ1-5, with D maybe TRBD1 (5 bases). V was trimmed by 3 bases and J by 9 bases, leaving 18 bases between them. CDR1 is WSHSY, CDR2 SAAADI, per germline. The CDR3 sequence is 15 residues long. DNA of the CDR3: TGCGCCAGCAGTGACCCCGGGGCGGGGACGAGGCCCCAGCATTTT. Translated: CASSDPGAGTRPQHF.

This clone was found once. V usage is TRBV2 and J usage is TRBJ1-5; 9 bases agree with TRBD1. The CDR3 contains 15 residues. J lost 1 base, V lost 5 bases, and 3 bases had no gene match. CDR1 is SNHLY, CDR2 FYNNEI, per germline. The CDR3 reads CASSNRGRSNQPQHF. The CDR3 DNA is TGTGCCAGCAGTAACAGGGGGCGAAGCAATCAGCCCCAGCATTTT.

The J gene is TRBJ1-2, the V gene TRBV9; 10 bases match TRBD1. The V segment lost 4 bases and the J segment 6 bases; nucleotides outside the gene matches: 9. The CDR3 runs to 15 residues. The germline gives CDR1 SGDLS, CDR2 YYNGEE. CDR3 DNA sequence: TGTGCCAGCAGCCTATGGGACAGGGGAGAGAATGGCTACACCTTC. Protein: CASSLWDRGENGYTF.

This clone appeared a single time. The chain links TRBV4-1 to TRBJ2-3; TRBD1 matches at 9 bases. The germline CDR1 and CDR2 sequences are MGHRA and YSYEKL. This CDR3 comprises 16 residues. J lost 0 bases, V lost 3 bases, and 4 bases had no gene match. CDR3 loop: CASSQRDRASTDTQYF. The CDR3 region has the DNA TGCGCCAGCAGCCAGCGGGACAGGGCTAGCACAGATACGCAGTATTTT.

The chain is built from TRBV27 and TRBJ1-4; D gene uncertain. The V and J ends lost 4 bases and 0 bases respectively, with 9 bases between them. Germline CDR1 is MNHEY and CDR2 is SMNVEV (reference sequence). The CDR3 is made up of 15 amino acids. The CDR3: CASSSLYATNEKLFF. CDR3 sequence (DNA): TGTGCCAGCAGTTCCCTCTATGCAACTAATGAAAAACTGTTTTTT. The whole variable domain, remainder taken from reference TRBV27 and TRBJ1-4, is EAQVTQNPRYLITVTGKKLTVTCSQNMNHEYMSWYRQDPGLGLRQIYYSMNVEVTDKGDVPEGYKVSRKEKRNFPLILESPSPNQTSLYFCASSSLYATNEKLFFGSGTQLSVL.

V and J are TRBV7-3 and TRBJ2-3; no definite D call. CDR1 is SGHTA and CDR2 is FQGTGA in the germline V gene. V lost 2 bases and J 5 bases, leaving 8 bases between the germline ends. The CDR3 loop spans 13 amino acids. The DNA for the CDR3 is TGTGCCAGCAGCTTACGGGTTCAAGATACGCAGTATTTT. Translating gives CASSLRVQDTQYF. The whole variable domain, remainder taken from reference TRBV7-3 and TRBJ2-3, is GAGVSQTPSNKVTEKGKYVELRCDPISGHTALYWYRQSLGQGPEFLIYFQGTGAADDSGLPNDRFFAVRPEGSVSTLKIQRTERGDSAVYLCASSLRVQDTQYFGPGTRLTVL.

This clone was observed a single time. The J gene is TRBJ1-2, the V gene TRBV29-1; D perhaps matches TRBD1 (6 bases). Germline CDR1 is SQVTM and CDR2 is ANQGSEA. This CDR3 has 12 amino acids. Trimming shortened V by 4 bases and J by 5 bases, and 11 bases separated the two germline ends. Here the CDR3 reads CSVGAQGYGYTF. The CDR3, as DNA: TGCAGCGTTGGGGCACAGGGTTATGGCTACACCTTC.

CDR3 nucleotides: TGTGCCTGGAGTACCAGCCTCTCCAGGGGGGGGCATACGCAGTATTTT. It yields the protein CAWSTSLSRGGHTQYF. V and J are TRBV30 and TRBJ2-3; D may be TRBD1 or TRBD2 (7 bases each). V lost 2 bases and J lost 7, with 22 bases in between. The CDR3 is made up of 16 amino acids. Looked up from germline, CDR1 is GTSNPN and CDR2 is SVGIG (reference sequence). Full variable domain (remainder filled in from reference TRBV30 and TRBJ2-3): SQTIHQWPATLVQPVGSPLSLECTVEGTSNPNLYWYRQAAGRGLQLLFYSVGIGQISSEVPQNLSASRPQDRQFILSSKKLLLSDSGFYLCAWSTSLSRGGHTQYFGPGTRLTVL.

The chain couples TRBV30 to TRBJ1-2, with D perhaps TRBD1 (6 bases). V was pared by 6 bases and J by 7 bases, with 21 bases between. In germline, CDR1 is GTSNPN, CDR2 SVGIG (reference sequence). The CDR3 is 14 residues long. The CDR3 sequence: CACNHRVISGGYTF. The CDR3 coding sequence is TGTGCCTGCAATCACAGGGTAATTTCAGGTGGCTACACCTTC.

The V and J genes are TRBV11-2 and TRBJ2-7; TRBD2 aligns across 11 bases. The CDR3 spans 18 residues. Trimming cost V 6 bases and J 5 bases; bases outside gene matches: 18. Germline V CDR1 and CDR2: SGHAT, FQNNGV. The CDR3 region has the DNA TGTGCCAGCAGACCCGGGACTAGCGGCTCCTGGGCTAGCGACGAGCAGTACTTC. Translated, it gives CASRPGTSGSWASDEQYF.

The J gene is TRBJ2-1, the V gene TRBV9; 14 bases align to TRBD2. Germline V gene sequence: CDR1 SGDLS, CDR2 YYNGEE. CDR3 size: 17 residues. Unmatched junction bases numbered 5, after V lost 0 bases and J lost 6 bases. The CDR3 nucleotides are TGTGCCAGCAGCGTAGGGAGACTAGCGGGAGGGCCCAATGAGCAGTTCTTC. This translates into CASSVGRLAGGPNEQFF.

CDR3 amino acids: CASSTSGGPPREQFF. In DNA form, the CDR3 reads TGTGCCAGCAGCACTAGCGGGGGGCCCCCACGAGAGCAGTTCTTC. This chain connects TRBV7-2 to TRBJ2-1, with 12 bases that match TRBD2. Germline loops: CDR1 SGHTA, CDR2 FQGNSA. J was trimmed by 10 bases and V by 5 bases; bases with no gene match: 9. This CDR3 region has 15 residues. Filled out from reference TRBV7-2 and TRBJ2-1, the complete variable domain reads GAGVSQSPSNKVTEKGKDVELRCDPISGHTALYWYRQSLGQGLEFLIYFQGNSAPDKSGLPSDRFSAERTGGSVSTLTIQRTQQEDSAVYLCASSTSGGPPREQFFGPGTRLTVL.